The sequence of this TCR beta chain was determined in a study of PD-1 blockade in mismatch repair-deficient tumors. All patients were mismatch repair deficient, assessed by either PCR or immunohistochemistry. Note on this clone: Its antigen is still unknown.

Study-level points and caveats: Tumor-resident clones, often absent from pretreatment blood, expanded after pembrolizumab and then contracted.

TCRdb's copy holds only in-frame clones and misses some; the assay was immunoSEQ multiplex PCR. Here the sample spans about 68,000 clones, more than 75% being singletons. Per the germline V gene, CDR1 is SGDLS and CDR2 is YYNGEE. Trimming cost V 2 bases and J 9 bases; bases outside gene matches: 15. The CDR3 sequence is 17 residues long. The chain is built from TRBV9 and TRBJ2-1; 9 bases align to TRBD2. The clonotype originates from an adult with mismatch repair-deficient cancer. Sequencing was performed on peripheral blood, taken 2 weeks after starting pembrolizumab. The CDR3 DNA follows: TGTGCCAGCAGCGTCCTTGGGCTAGCGGGAAACGTTGGTGAGCAGTTCTTC. Residues: CASSVLGLAGNVGEQFF.